This T cell receptor beta chain was sequenced for a study of vaccination and CD4 T cells after COVID-19. Whole-study context: Six males and four females, two of them Hispanic, were enrolled as convalescents. In the control cultures, a CEFX pool, an HIV-1 Nef pool, or no peptide was supplied. Whole-study results and caveats: Among convalescent patients, a median about 86% of reactive clones emerged only after vaccination.

An Oncomine TCR Beta short-read assay was used to sequence the DNA from cultured CD4+ T cells. It was from cultured CD4+ T cells that genomic DNA was extracted. TCRdb re-called the PCR reads with MiXCR, one entry per CDR3 protein. The data show some 6,600 distinct CDR3 sequences, with over 30% seen just once and 40% held by the top ten. In germline, CDR1 is SGHAT, CDR2 FQNNGV. The CDR3 contains 16 residues. The trim removed 4 bases at V and 5 bases at J, leaving 9 bases unmatched. To note about this clonotype: Its antigen remains unknown.

Treatment indicated: roughly 10-day PBMC culture with coronavirus spike peptide pools or control peptides (ViraFEST assay). Gathered ahead of the COVID-19 pandemic (2011-2018) were the CD4+ T cells of the unexposed donor. The chain employs TRBV11-2 and TRBJ2-1, with 9 bases identical to TRBD1. The sequencing input was CD4+ T cells from blood, cultured in vitro. This clonotype was sampled from a human donor in good health. The CDR3 spells CASSSSRGQGHNEQFF. CDR3 nucleotide sequence: TGTGCCAGCAGCTCCTCTAGGGGACAGGGACACAATGAGCAGTTCTTC.